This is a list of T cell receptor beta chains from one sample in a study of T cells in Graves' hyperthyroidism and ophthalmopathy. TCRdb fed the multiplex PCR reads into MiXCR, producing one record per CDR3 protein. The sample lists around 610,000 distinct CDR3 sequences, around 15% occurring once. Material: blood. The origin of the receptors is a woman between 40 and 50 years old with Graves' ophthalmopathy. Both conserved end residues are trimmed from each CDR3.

ASRNLQQGGNTIY	13	TRBV12-3/TRBV12-4	TRBJ1-3
ATSEGPGTAGNTIY	14	TRBV24-1	TRBJ1-3
AISEPPTGESYEQY	14	TRBV10-3	TRBJ2-7
ASSQGSYGGVQETQY	15	TRBV4-3	TRBJ2-5
SVVLLAAGEEQY	12	TRBV29-1	TRBJ2-7
ASDPPLADTQY	11	TRBV25-1	TRBJ2-3
ASSLDLQGAGGYT	13	TRBV5-1	TRBJ1-2
ASSRYGVPNTGELF	14	TRBV28	TRBJ2-2
ASRAGTAHGYT	11	TRBV6-1	TRBJ1-2
ASSQAGAQETQY	12	TRBV28	TRBJ2-5
ASSEVDGPYEQY	12	TRBV10-2	TRBJ2-7
SARTPGGGSYEQY	13	TRBV20-1	TRBJ2-7
ASSYAGQRYEQY	12	TRBV6-9	TRBJ2-7
SARDSFTYEQY	11	TRBV20-1	TRBJ2-7
ASSYVGTLSYEQY	13	TRBV6-5	TRBJ2-7
ASSLSHEQF	9	TRBV28	TRBJ2-1
ASSEGAGKGNTEAF	14	TRBV6-1	TRBJ1-1
ASSGARHGYT	10	TRBV25-1	TRBJ1-2
SVKMYPPEAF	10	TRBV20-1	TRBJ1-1
ASSLREEEETQY	12	TRBV13	TRBJ2-5
ASSLAGTLQETQY	13	TRBV5-1	TRBJ2-5
ASSFKEGGPQH	11	TRBV11-2	TRBJ1-5
SVEGPLAGGPSGELF	15	TRBV29-1	TRBJ2-2
ASNASGAKAF	10	TRBV19	TRBJ1-1